This note documents a single T cell receptor (beta chain) sequence. This clonotype was detected ten times or more. This clone's antigen is unknown. It has no much larger one-base neighbor in the sample; base qualities were not kept. The TCR beta CDR3 regions were amplified from the RNA transcripts. For the first round of RT-PCR on the TCR CDR3, the HTBI primer set was used together with the Qiagen OneStep RT-PCR kit. A second multiplex PCR round built the libraries, followed by size selection and purification. The libraries were sequenced on an Illumina HiSeq2000 using paired-end 100 bp reads. As for how the authors treated the data: SOAPnuke was used to process the raw data, removing reads that contained adapters or uncalled bases, had a mean Phred below 15, or lacked an exact match to the constant primer or identifier. High-quality paired reads were merged with COPE v1.2.5, and unique nucleotide sequences were defined as clonotypes. Clonotypes were aligned to IMGT TRBV, TRBD and TRBJ reference segments using MiTCR v1.1. Analysis was restricted to V-J combinations with a frequency above 0.0001, which covered about 99% of repertoires. The TCS score was defined as F50 (clonal expansion) divided by E x V (chaos), with BLOSUM62-based TCRdist calculated between CDR3 peptides within each V-J. Welch's t-statistics and random forest reduced around 520 V-J features to about 12, which were used in a naive Bayes classifier (R e1071). The public reads were run again by TCRdb, first through fastp at Q25 and then through MiXCR, and only productive beta chains were kept. For every CDR3 protein sequence, its rows merge into one entry that carries the most common genes and DNA. These V and J calls originate from TCRdb's pipeline instead of the authors' own analysis. This sample gives around 250,000 distinct CDR3 sequences in total; more than 14% of them show up just once. About 14% of the sample comes from the top ten.

This record comes from a study of T cells in Graves' hyperthyroidism and ophthalmopathy (dated by TCRdb to between 2019 and 2020). About the study as a whole: Peripheral blood was collected at initial diagnosis, before any treatment. TCR V-J signatures able to tell the groups apart were searched for in a discovery cohort of 90 to 100 patients, of whom roughly 42 had Graves' ophthalmopathy and around 58 had stable Graves' hyperthyroidism. An independent validation cohort of some 18 hyperthyroidism patients and 15 or so patients who later progressed to ophthalmopathy tested prospective prediction of ophthalmopathy. The 100 discovery patients were randomly split 7:3 into training and test sets. The study also compared thyroid tissue and blood T-cell repertoires from roughly six Graves' hyperthyroidism patients. Following sampling, methimazole starting at 30 mg daily was given to hyperthyroidism patients, and high-dose intravenous methylprednisolone was given to ophthalmopathy patients. The paper reports TCR Vbeta CDR3 sequencing of over 130 peripheral blood samples: some 41 ophthalmopathy, 75 to 80 hyperthyroidism and 17 progressor patients. What the research found in general, with its limitations: A model built on a 13 V-J signature distinguished ophthalmopathy from stable hyperthyroidism, reaching about 89% sensitivity and under 84% specificity in cross-validation and 80%/75% in testing. In validation, progression to ophthalmopathy was predicted by the model with 55% to 71% sensitivity and nearly 75% specificity, a median of about 6.8 months before onset. Most expanded thyroid clonotypes (frequency above 0.001) were also detected in blood, suggesting blood repertoires may reflect thyroid immune responses. Sample size was not statistically predetermined, and investigators were not blinded to group allocation.

The hyperthyroidism patients were between 18 and 65 years old and newly diagnosed, with a disease duration of less than 2 months. Patients with uncontrolled infections, other autoimmune diseases, pregnancy or lactation were excluded. Diagnoses were established on the basis of clinical symptoms, serum thyroxine and TRAb, thyroid ultrasound, and orbital computed tomography. Blood from progressor patients was drawn when they were first diagnosed with hyperthyroidism, before any ophthalmopathy symptoms appeared. PBMCs were isolated from about 10 ml of fresh peripheral blood by Ficoll-Paque density gradient centrifugation. Progressor patients were defined as those initially diagnosed with Graves' hyperthyroidism in whom ophthalmopathy developed during follow-up. Total RNA was extracted using Trizol reagent, and RNA quality was assessed on an Agilent 2100 Bioanalyzer. The specimen sequenced was blood. The TCR was taken from a woman aged 35 to 49 with Graves' hyperthyroidism that later progressed to Graves' ophthalmopathy.

The DNA sequence is TGTGCCAGCAGTTTACTGCCCAATGAGCAGTTCTTC. It translates as CASSLLPNEQFF. This chain joins TRBV28 to TRBJ2-1; no D gene is confidently identified. From a lookup of the germline V gene, CDR1 and CDR2 are MDHEN and SYDVKM. The CDR3 goes from the cysteine to the phenylalanine over 12 residues. The retained sequence is limited to the CDR3, 36 bases, with the frame set at the first base. V gives up 2 bases and J gives up 6 bases, and the segment between their germline ends measures 5 bases. Joined to the reference TRBV28 and TRBJ2-1 proteins, this CDR3 gives the full variable domain: DVKVTQSSRYLVKRTGEKVFLECVQDMDHENMFWYRQDPGLGLRLIYFSYDVKMKEKGDIPEGYSVSREKKERFSLILESASTNQTSMYLCASSLLPNEQFFGPGTRLTVL.